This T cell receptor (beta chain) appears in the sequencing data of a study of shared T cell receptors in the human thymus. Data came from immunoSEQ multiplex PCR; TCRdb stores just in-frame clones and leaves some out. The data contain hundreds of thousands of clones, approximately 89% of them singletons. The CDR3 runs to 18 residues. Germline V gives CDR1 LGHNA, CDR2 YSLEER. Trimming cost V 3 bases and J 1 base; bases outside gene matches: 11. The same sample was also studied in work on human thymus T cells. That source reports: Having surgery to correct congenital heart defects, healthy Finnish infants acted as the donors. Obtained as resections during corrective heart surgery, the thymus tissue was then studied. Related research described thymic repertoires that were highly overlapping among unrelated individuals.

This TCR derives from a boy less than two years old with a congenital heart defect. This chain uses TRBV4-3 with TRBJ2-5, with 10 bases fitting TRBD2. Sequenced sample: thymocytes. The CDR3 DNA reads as TGCGCCAGCAGCCAGGGGACTCTAGCGGGGGTCCGCCAAGAGACCCAGTACTTC. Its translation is CASSQGTLAGVRQETQYF.